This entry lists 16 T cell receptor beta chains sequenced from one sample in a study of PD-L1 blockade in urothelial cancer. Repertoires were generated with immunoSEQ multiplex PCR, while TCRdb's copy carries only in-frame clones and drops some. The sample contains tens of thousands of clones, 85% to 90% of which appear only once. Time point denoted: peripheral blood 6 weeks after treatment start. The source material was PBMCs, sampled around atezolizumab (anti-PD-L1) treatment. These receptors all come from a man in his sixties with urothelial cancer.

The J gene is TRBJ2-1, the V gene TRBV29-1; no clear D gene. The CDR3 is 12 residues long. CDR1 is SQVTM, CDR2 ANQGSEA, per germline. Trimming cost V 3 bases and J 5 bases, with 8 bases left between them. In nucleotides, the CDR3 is TGCAGCGTTGACGCGAAAGACAATGAGCAGTTCTTC. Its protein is CSVDAKDNEQFF.

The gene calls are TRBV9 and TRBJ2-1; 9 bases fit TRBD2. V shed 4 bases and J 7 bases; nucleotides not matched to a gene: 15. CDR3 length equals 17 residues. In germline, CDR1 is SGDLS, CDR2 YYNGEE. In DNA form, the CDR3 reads TGTGCCAGCAGCCCGGGACTAGCCGGGGGGGTAGAAAATGAGCAGTTCTTC. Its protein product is CASSPGLAGGVENEQFF.

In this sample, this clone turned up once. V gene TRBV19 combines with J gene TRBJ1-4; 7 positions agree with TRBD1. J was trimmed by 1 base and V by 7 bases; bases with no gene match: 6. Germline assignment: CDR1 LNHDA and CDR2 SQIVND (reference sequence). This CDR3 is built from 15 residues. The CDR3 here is CASMPQGGTNEKLFF. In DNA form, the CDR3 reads TGTGCCAGTATGCCCCAGGGGGGAACTAATGAAAAACTGTTTTTT.

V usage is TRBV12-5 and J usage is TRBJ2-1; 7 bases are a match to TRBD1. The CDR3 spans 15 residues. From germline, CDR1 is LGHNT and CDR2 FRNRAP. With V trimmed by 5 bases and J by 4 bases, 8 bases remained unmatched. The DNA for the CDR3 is TGTGCTAGTGGTGGTCAGGGGGAGTATTACAATGAGCAGTTCTTC. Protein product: CASGGQGEYYNEQFF.

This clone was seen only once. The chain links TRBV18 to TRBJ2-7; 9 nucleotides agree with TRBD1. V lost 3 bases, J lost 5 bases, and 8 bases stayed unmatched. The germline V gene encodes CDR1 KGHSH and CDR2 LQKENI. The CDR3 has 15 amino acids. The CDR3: CASSPKDRGGNEQYF. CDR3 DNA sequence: TGTGCCAGCTCACCCAAGGACAGGGGAGGAAACGAGCAGTACTTC.

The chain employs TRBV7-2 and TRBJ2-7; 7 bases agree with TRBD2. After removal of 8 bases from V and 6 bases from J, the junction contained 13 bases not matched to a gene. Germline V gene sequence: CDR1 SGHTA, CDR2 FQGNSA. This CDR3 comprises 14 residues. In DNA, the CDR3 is TGTGCCAGCGGATGGGTCTTTAGGGAGGGCGAGCAGTACTTC. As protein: CASGWVFREGEQYF.

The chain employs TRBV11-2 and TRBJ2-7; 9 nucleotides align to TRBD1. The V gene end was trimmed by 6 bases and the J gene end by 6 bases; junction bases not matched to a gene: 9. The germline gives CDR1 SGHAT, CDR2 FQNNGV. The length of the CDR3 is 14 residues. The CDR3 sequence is CASSSNRGLGEQYF. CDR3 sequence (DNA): TGTGCCAGCAGTTCGAACAGGGGGCTGGGCGAGCAGTACTTC. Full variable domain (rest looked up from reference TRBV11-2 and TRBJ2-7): EAGVAQSPRYKIIEKRQSVAFWCNPISGHATLYWYQQILGQGPKLLIQFQNNGVVDDSQLPKDRFSAERLKGVDSTLKIQPAKLEDSAVYLCASSSNRGLGEQYFGPGTRLTVT.

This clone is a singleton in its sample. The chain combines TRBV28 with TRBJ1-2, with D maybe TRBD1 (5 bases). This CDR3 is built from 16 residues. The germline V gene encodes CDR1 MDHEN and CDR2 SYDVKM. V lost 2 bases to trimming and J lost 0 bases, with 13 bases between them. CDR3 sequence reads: CASSLRAGGTNYGYTF. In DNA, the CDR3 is TGTGCCAGCAGTTTACGGGCGGGGGGTACTAACTATGGCTACACCTTC.

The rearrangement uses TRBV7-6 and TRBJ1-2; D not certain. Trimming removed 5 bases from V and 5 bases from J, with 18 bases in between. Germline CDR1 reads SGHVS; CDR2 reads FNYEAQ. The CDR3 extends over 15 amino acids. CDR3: CASSISDQEEYGYTF. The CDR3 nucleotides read TGTGCCAGCAGCATTTCCGATCAGGAAGAATATGGCTACACCTTC.

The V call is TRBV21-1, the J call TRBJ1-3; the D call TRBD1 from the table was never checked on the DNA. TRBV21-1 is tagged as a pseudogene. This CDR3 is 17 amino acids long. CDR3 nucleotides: TGTGCCAGCAGGAAAAAAGGCGGGACAGGCTCTGGAAACACCATATATTTT. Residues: CASRKKGGTGSGNTIYF.

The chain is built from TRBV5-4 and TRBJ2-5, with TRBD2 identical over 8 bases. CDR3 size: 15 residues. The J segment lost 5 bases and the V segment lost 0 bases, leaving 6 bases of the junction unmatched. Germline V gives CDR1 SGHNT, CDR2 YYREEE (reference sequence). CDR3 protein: CASSLDAGGRETQYF. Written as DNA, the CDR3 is TGTGCCAGCAGCTTGGATGCGGGAGGTCGGGAGACCCAGTACTTC.

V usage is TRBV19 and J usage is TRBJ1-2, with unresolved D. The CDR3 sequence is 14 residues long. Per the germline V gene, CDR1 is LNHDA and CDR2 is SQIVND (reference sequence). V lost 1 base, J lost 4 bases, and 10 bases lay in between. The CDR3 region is CASSIAAGVYGYTF. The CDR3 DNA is TGTGCCAGTAGTATAGCGGCGGGCGTCTATGGCTACACCTTC.

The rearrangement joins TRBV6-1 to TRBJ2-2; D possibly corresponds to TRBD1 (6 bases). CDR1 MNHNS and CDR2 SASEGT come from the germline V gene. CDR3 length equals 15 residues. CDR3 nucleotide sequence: TGTGCAGGGTCCATACAGGGCCGGGACACCGGGGAGCTGTTTTTT. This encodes CAGSIQGRDTGELFF.

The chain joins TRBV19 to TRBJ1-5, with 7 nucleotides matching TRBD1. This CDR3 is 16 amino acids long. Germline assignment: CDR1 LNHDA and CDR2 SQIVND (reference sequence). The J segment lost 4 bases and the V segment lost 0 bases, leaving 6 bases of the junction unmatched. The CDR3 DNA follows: TGTGCCAGTAGTATAGACGGAACAGGGGTAAATCAGCCCCAGCATTTT. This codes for CASSIDGTGVNQPQHF. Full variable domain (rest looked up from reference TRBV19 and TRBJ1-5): DGGITQSPKYLFRKEGQNVTLSCEQNLNHDAMYWYRQDPGQGLRLIYYSQIVNDFQKGDIAEGYSVSREKKESFPLTVTSAQKNPTAFYLCASSIDGTGVNQPQHFGDGTRLSIL.

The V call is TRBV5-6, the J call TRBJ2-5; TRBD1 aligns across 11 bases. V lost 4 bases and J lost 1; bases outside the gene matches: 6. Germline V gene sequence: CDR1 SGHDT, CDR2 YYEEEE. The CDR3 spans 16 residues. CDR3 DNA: TGTGCCAGCAGCAGGACGGGGACAGGGGGCCAAGAGACCCAGTACTTC. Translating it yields CASSRTGTGGQETQYF.

The CDR3 sequence: CASSQGEGYGYTF. The CDR3 DNA reads TGCGCCAGCAGCCAAGGAGAGGGCTATGGCTACACCTTC. This chain uses TRBV4-3 with TRBJ1-2; D uncertain. The CDR3 is 13 amino acids. Looked up from germline, CDR1 is LGHNA and CDR2 is YSLEER. V lost 1 base to trimming and J lost 4 bases, with 7 bases between them.